The clone carrying this T cell receptor beta chain turned up a few times. No antigen is known for it. The listed genes are named as in mouse. The CDR3 end falls 4 residues outside the read, so it is completed with the germline J gene. Cutaneous lymph node cells were pooled, and they were sorted using CD4, CD8alpha, NKG2D, NKG2ACE and other markers. The sample comes from a study of CD8+ T cells in alopecia areata. Study-wide findings and caveats: Scalp sequencing also captures normal skin's resident alphabeta T cells.

In each case, RNA was isolated and then reverse transcribed into cDNA as the sequencing template. Sequencing was performed with immunoSEQ multiplex PCR; in TCRdb, only in-frame clones are kept and a portion is missing. This repertoire holds approximately 300,000 clones, and none appear only once. Germline-derived CDR1 and CDR2 are LGHNA and YNLKQL (reference sequence). This CDR3 is 13 amino acids long. This chain uses TRBV5 with TRBJ2-7; TRBD1 matches 9 bases. The source material was CD4+ T cells sorted from a lymph node. This receptor was identified in a C3H/HeJ mouse with alopecia areata. The MHC haplotype recorded for the strain is H2-k. This CDR3 reads CASSRGQGDEQYF. The covered CDR3 bases are TGTGCCAGCAGCCGGGGACAGGGAGAT.